The rows below give T cell receptor beta chains drawn from one sample of a study of cytomegalovirus exposure and HLA in healthy donors. TCRdb's copy holds only in-frame clones and misses some; the assay was immunoSEQ multiplex PCR. Here the sample spans approximately 190,000 clones, 75% to 90% being singletons. Sequencing was done on a sample of PBMCs. These receptor sequences come from a woman aged 18-29 years in good health and CMV-seronegative. CDR3s include the opening cysteine and the closing phenylalanine or tryptophan. The D gene is left open where the match is weak. Only some rows state a clone size, as once, few, many or a class for expanded clones.

V gene: TRBV7-6
J gene: TRBJ1-1
clone size: NA
D gene: TRBD1
CDR3 protein: CASSLELFTTNRGQTFTEAFF
CDR3 DNA: TGTGCCAGCAGCTTAGAATTGTTTACAACGAACAGGGGGCAAACGTTCACTGAAGCTTTCTTT

V gene: TRBV5-1
J gene: TRBJ2-7
clone size: few
D gene: NA
CDR3 protein: CASRSFTGMPAGEQYF
CDR3 DNA: TGCGCCAGCAGGTCTTTTACCGGGATGCCTGCGGGCGAGCAGTACTTC

V gene: TRBV6-5
J gene: TRBJ2-1
clone size: NA
D gene: TRBD2
CDR3 protein: CASNAGLAVNEQFF
CDR3 DNA: TGTGCCAGCAACGCGGGACTAGCGGTAAATGAGCAGTTCTTC

V gene: TRBV7-9
J gene: TRBJ2-2
clone size: NA
D gene: NA
CDR3 protein: CASSPEGGATGELFF
CDR3 DNA: TGTGCCAGCAGCCCGGAGGGGGGGGCCACCGGGGAGCTGTTTTTT

V gene: TRBV7-2
J gene: TRBJ2-1
clone size: NA
D gene: TRBD1
CDR3 protein: CASSTPERTGANEQFF
CDR3 DNA: TGTGCCAGCAGTACCCCGGAAAGGACAGGGGCGAATGAGCAGTTCTTC

V gene: TRBV19
J gene: TRBJ2-7
clone size: NA
D gene: NA
CDR3 protein: CASSDDRFHEQYF
CDR3 DNA: TGTGCCAGTAGTGATGACAGGTTCCACGAGCAGTACTTC

V gene: TRBV5-1
J gene: TRBJ1-1
clone size: NA
D gene: NA
CDR3 protein: CASSLGFGENTEAFF
CDR3 DNA: TGCGCCAGCAGCTTGGGTTTCGGGGAAAACACTGAAGCTTTCTTT

V gene: TRBV25-1
J gene: TRBJ1-6
clone size: NA
D gene: NA
CDR3 protein: CASSEGPYSPLHF
CDR3 DNA: TGTGCCAGCAGTGAGGGCCCTTATTCACCCCTCCACTTT

V gene: TRBV9
J gene: TRBJ2-1
clone size: NA
D gene: TRBD2
CDR3 protein: CASSVTSGDYNEQFF
CDR3 DNA: TGTGCCAGCAGCGTAACTAGCGGAGACTACAATGAGCAGTTCTTC

V gene: TRBV28
J gene: TRBJ1-3
clone size: NA
D gene: NA
CDR3 protein: CASSLYAGTISGNTIYF
CDR3 DNA: TGTGCCAGCAGTTTATACGCAGGGACAATCTCTGGAAACACCATATATTTT

V gene: TRBV4-2
J gene: TRBJ2-1
clone size: NA
D gene: TRBD2
CDR3 protein: CASSSSGLDYNEQFF
CDR3 DNA: TGTGCCAGCAGCTCATCCGGACTAGACTACAATGAGCAGTTCTTC

V gene: TRBV6-5
J gene: TRBJ2-1
clone size: NA
D gene: NA
CDR3 protein: CASSYGRYNEQFF
CDR3 DNA: TGTGCCAGCAGTTACGGGCGATATAATGAGCAGTTCTTC

V gene: TRBV7-8
J gene: TRBJ2-2
clone size: NA
D gene: TRBD1
CDR3 protein: CASSLRQGTNTGELFF
CDR3 DNA: TGTGCCAGCAGCCTCAGACAGGGGACGAACACCGGGGAGCTGTTTTTT

V gene: TRBV7-6
J gene: TRBJ1-6
clone size: once
D gene: NA
CDR3 protein: CASSLRPAGNNSPLHF
CDR3 DNA: TGTGCCAGCAGCTTGAGGCCGGCGGGTAACAATTCACCCCTCCACTTT

V gene: TRBV7-7
J gene: TRBJ2-2
clone size: NA
D gene: TRBD2
CDR3 protein: CASSLRASGDDGELFF
CDR3 DNA: TGTGCCAGCAGCTTAAGGGCTAGCGGGGACGACGGGGAGCTGTTTTTT

V gene: TRBV29-1
J gene: TRBJ2-2
clone size: NA
D gene: TRBD1
CDR3 protein: CSVEDRDSSGELFF
CDR3 DNA: TGCAGCGTTGAAGATCGGGACAGTTCCGGGGAGCTGTTTTTT

V gene: TRBV7-9
J gene: TRBJ1-6
clone size: few
D gene: NA
CDR3 protein: CASSSGGQYNSPLHF
CDR3 DNA: TGTGCCAGCAGCTCCGGGGGGCAATATAATTCACCCCTCCACTTT